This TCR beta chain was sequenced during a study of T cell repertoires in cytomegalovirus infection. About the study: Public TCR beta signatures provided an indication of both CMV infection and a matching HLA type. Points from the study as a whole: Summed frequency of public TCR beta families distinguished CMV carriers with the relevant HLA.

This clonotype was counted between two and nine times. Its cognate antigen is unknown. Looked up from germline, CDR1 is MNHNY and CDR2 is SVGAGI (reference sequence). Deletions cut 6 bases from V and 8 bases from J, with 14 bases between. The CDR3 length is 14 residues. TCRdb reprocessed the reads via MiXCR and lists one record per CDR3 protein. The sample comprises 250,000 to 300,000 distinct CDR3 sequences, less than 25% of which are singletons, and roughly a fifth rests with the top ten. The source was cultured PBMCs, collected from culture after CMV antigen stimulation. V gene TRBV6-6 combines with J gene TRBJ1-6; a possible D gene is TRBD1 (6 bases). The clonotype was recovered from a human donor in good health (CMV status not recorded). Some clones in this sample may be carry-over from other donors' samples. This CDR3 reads CASRPQGQDSPLHF. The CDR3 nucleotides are TGTGCCAGCAGACCTCAGGGACAAGATTCACCCCTCCACTTT.